This T cell receptor (beta chain) was captured by sequencing in a study of T cell repertoires in cytomegalovirus infection (dated by TCRdb to the late 2010s). Background on the whole study: The peptide stimulations were aimed at well-studied HLA-B-restricted epitopes as well as recently identified HLA-C-restricted CMV epitopes, whose presentation resists viral immunomodulation. The HLA type of each donor mattered for the analysis, because public TCR beta signatures pointed to carriage of CMV infection along with the matching HLA type. The paper as a whole reports these results and caveats: In both this cohort and an independent roughly 360-donor cohort, the cumulative frequency of public TCR beta family members distinguished carriers of CMV infection plus the relevant HLA type. The ex vivo response was dominated by HLA-C-restricted CMV-specific TCR beta clonotypes, which also provided the single most frequent clonotype in two of eight donors.

Instrument used: Illumina HiSeq 1500. TCRdb took the public reads, trimmed them with fastp at Q25, ran MiXCR for clone calling and kept in-frame beta chains. Rows with one shared CDR3 protein collapse into an entry with the most common genes and DNA. For this sample there are about 900,000 distinct CDR3 sequences; roughly 30% appear just once. Jointly, the top ten make up 11% to 15% of the sample. This specimen's treatment or condition label, interpreted: in vitro stimulation with specific CMV peptide epitopes to enrich CMV-specific T cells. The germline V gene encodes CDR1 LNHDA and CDR2 SQIVND (reference sequence). V loses 3 bases of germline sequence and J loses 8 bases, and the interval between the two ends is 13 bases. Its CDR3 holds 13 amino acids, cysteine through phenylalanine. Only the CDR3 part of the read is kept: 39 bases, read in frame from the first base. Concerning this clonotype itself: Its cognate antigen has yet to be identified. The record has no base qualities; no much larger clone is one base away.

This chain is built from TRBV19 and TRBJ1-2; the D gene cannot be resolved reliably. The sequencing here drew on cultured CD8+ T cells from PBMCs, taken from culture after CMV antigen stimulation. This clonotype was sampled from a human donor in good health (CMV status not recorded). Some clones in this sample may be carry-over from other donors' samples. The CDR3 protein sequence reads: CASSIWAAGGYTF. DNA sequence: TGTGCCAGTAGTATTTGGGCAGCGGGGGGCTACACCTTC.